Listed here are 27 T cell receptor beta chains from one sample, sequenced in a study of blood T cell repertoires in COVID-19 (TCRdb year 2020). The library was made by the immunoSEQ multiplex PCR assay. This is the immuneACCESS table as TCRdb keeps it, with only in-frame sequences that have V and J called. A part of the clones is gone; compared with another copy, unresolved V genes explain less than half, and the rest is unexplained. The sample includes approximately 99,000 clones, with approximately 85% observed a single time. Clones ranked in the top ten supply 2% to 3% of the sample. Sequencing used peripheral blood. These receptors originate from a human donor in a cohort sampled during active COVID-19.

This chain uses TRBV5-1 with TRBJ2-7; 14 bases match TRBD2. Germline trimming cut 2 bases from V and 6 bases from J; bases unmatched to any gene: 7. This CDR3 region has 16 residues. From germline, CDR1 is SGHRS and CDR2 YFSETQ. In nucleotides, the CDR3 is TGCGCCAGCAGCTTAGGGGGACTAGCGGGAGTACGCGAGCAGTACTTC. Protein: CASSLGGLAGVREQYF.

The chain has TRBV5-8 and TRBJ1-1; 7 bases line up with TRBD1. The CDR3 is 13 residues long. Germline V CDR1 and CDR2: SGHTS, YDEGEE. With V trimmed by 4 bases and J by 5 bases, 5 bases remained unmatched. In DNA, the CDR3 is TGTGCCAGCAGCAGAGCAGGGGGGACTGAAGCTTTCTTT. Protein product: CASSRAGGTEAFF.

This chain connects TRBV28 to TRBJ1-2, with 9 bases lining up with TRBD1. The CDR3 is made up of 16 amino acids. Trimming at V came to 3 bases and at J to 2 bases, leaving 7 bases not matched to a gene. The germline CDR1 and CDR2 sequences are MDHEN and SYDVKM. The CDR3 reads CASSLPGTGINYGYTF. The CDR3 DNA reads as TGTGCCAGCAGTTTGCCCGGGACAGGGATAAACTATGGCTACACCTTC.

J is TRBJ1-6 and V is TRBV6-5; possibly TRBD1 for D (5 bases). CDR1 MNHEY and CDR2 SVGAGI come from the germline V gene. Trimming cost V 2 bases and J 15 bases, with 11 bases left between them. The CDR3 runs to 12 residues. CDR3 nucleotide sequence: TGTGCCAGCAGTTACGTCCAGGGTGTCCTCCACTTT. Encoded protein: CASSYVQGVLHF.

The DNA for the CDR3 is TGCGCCAGCAGCTTGAGCGGGGCCCAAGAGACCCAGTACTTC. It translates to CASSLSGAQETQYF. This chain uses TRBV5-1 with TRBJ2-5; TRBD2 matches at 7 bases. This CDR3 has 14 residues. Germline-derived CDR1 and CDR2 are SGHRS and YFSETQ. J lost 1 base, V lost 1 base, and 1 base had no gene match.

The rearrangement links TRBV18 to TRBJ2-3; the match to TRBD2 covers 13 bases. The CDR3 consists of 17 residues. The J segment lost 5 bases and the V segment lost 5 bases, leaving 10 bases of the junction unmatched. Germline CDR1 and CDR2: KGHSH and LQKENI. The CDR3 sequence: CASSSGLAGETGDTQYF. The CDR3 DNA sequence: TGTGCCAGCTCATCCGGACTAGCGGGAGAGACTGGAGATACGCAGTATTTT.

The CDR3 protein is CASSVNTGGFRETQYF. The CDR3 region has the DNA TGTGCCAGCAGCGTAAACACAGGGGGCTTCCGGGAGACCCAGTACTTC. The V call is TRBV9, the J call TRBJ2-5; 9 nucleotides align to TRBD1. Losses at the gene ends were 1 base for V and 5 bases for J; bases not matched to a gene: 9. Germline V lookup: CDR1 SGDLS, CDR2 YYNGEE. This CDR3 is 16 amino acids long. The full variable domain, its missing parts supplied by reference TRBV9 and TRBJ2-5, is DSGVTQTPKHLITATGQRVTLRCSPRSGDLSVYWYQQSLDQGLQFLIQYYNGEERAKGNILERFSAQQFPDLHSELNLSSLELGDSALYFCASSVNTGGFRETQYFGPGTRLLVL.

This clone was counted only a few times. The genes are TRBV27 and TRBJ1-1; D remains unclear. Germline V gene lookup returns CDR1 MNHEY and CDR2 SMNVEV (reference sequence). This CDR3 comprises 14 residues. V gave up 5 bases and J gave up 1 base, with 11 bases separating them. CDR3 protein: CASSPMAGNTEAFF. In DNA, the CDR3 is TGTGCCAGCAGTCCCATGGCAGGGAACACTGAAGCTTTCTTT.

The chain is built from TRBV19 and TRBJ2-7, with D perhaps TRBD1 (6 bases). CDR1 and CDR2 from the germline V gene are LNHDA and SQIVND (reference sequence). With 3 bases removed from V and 2 bases from J, the gap between germline ends came to 11 bases. The CDR3 spans 14 residues. The chain's CDR3 is CASSIGQGTYEQYF. The CDR3 DNA sequence: TGTGCCAGTAGTATCGGCCAGGGGACCTACGAGCAGTACTTC.

The chain employs TRBV28 and TRBJ2-7; D is unclear. Trimming removed 6 bases at V and 5 bases at J, with 11 bases between. CDR1 is MDHEN and CDR2 is SYDVKM in the germline V gene. The CDR3 runs to 12 residues. In nucleotides, the CDR3 is TGTGCCAGCAGCCTGAGAGATAACGAGCAGTACTTC. It codes for CASSLRDNEQYF. Using reference TRBV28 and TRBJ2-7 for the parts outside the CDR3, the full variable domain is DVKVTQSSRYLVKRTGEKVFLECVQDMDHENMFWYRQDPGLGLRLIYFSYDVKMKEKGDIPEGYSVSREKKERFSLILESASTNQTSMYLCASSLRDNEQYFGPGTRLTVT.

The CDR3 loop reads CASSYSGAGEGETQYF. CDR3 nucleotide sequence: TGTGCCAGCAGTTACTCAGGGGCGGGAGAGGGAGAGACCCAGTACTTC. The rearrangement uses TRBV6-5 and TRBJ2-5; 7 bases line up with TRBD2. The length of the CDR3 is 16 residues. CDR1 and CDR2 from the germline V gene are MNHEY and SVGAGI. With 0 bases clipped from V and 4 bases from J, the junction kept 8 bases outside the gene matches.

The chain links TRBV24-1 to TRBJ1-5; D perhaps matches TRBD1 (5 bases). V gave up 4 bases and J gave up 3 bases, with 12 bases separating them. Germline lookup yields CDR1 KGHDR and CDR2 SFDVKD. This CDR3 is built from 15 residues. CDR3 in DNA: TGTGCCACCAGTGAGGCGGGGCGAGACAATCAGCCCCAGCATTTT. It is translated as CATSEAGRDNQPQHF.

The rearrangement uses TRBV5-1 and TRBJ2-3; D is uncertain. This CDR3 has 13 amino acids. V was shortened by 2 bases and J by 2 bases, with 6 bases between the two germline ends. Germline V lookup: CDR1 SGHRS, CDR2 YFSETQ. In DNA form, the CDR3 reads TGCGCCAGCAGCTTCCTAGACACAGATACGCAGTATTTT. It yields the protein CASSFLDTDTQYF.

The CDR3 protein is CASSLGTSGWYNEQFF. The DNA of the CDR3 is TGTGCCAGCAGCTTAGGGACTAGCGGGTGGTACAATGAGCAGTTCTTC. V is TRBV7-2 and J is TRBJ2-1; TRBD2 agrees at 11 bases. The CDR3 has 16 amino acids. Unmatched junction bases numbered 3, after V lost 1 base and J lost 4 bases. Germline lookup yields CDR1 SGHTA and CDR2 FQGNSA. The full variable domain, in which reference TRBV7-2 and TRBJ2-1 provide the parts outside the CDR3, is GAGVSQSPSNKVTEKGKDVELRCDPISGHTALYWYRQSLGQGLEFLIYFQGNSAPDKSGLPSDRFSAERTGGSVSTLTIQRTQQEDSAVYLCASSLGTSGWYNEQFFGPGTRLTVL.

The rearrangement uses TRBV19 and TRBJ1-1; a possible D gene is TRBD1 (6 bases). Trimming took off 7 bases at V and 0 bases at J, with 15 bases between the two ends. This CDR3 has 15 amino acids. Germline loops: CDR1 LNHDA, CDR2 SQIVND (reference sequence). The CDR3 nucleotides are TGTGCCAGTACCCAGGGGCCGAAAATGAACACTGAAGCTTTCTTT. It specifies CASTQGPKMNTEAFF. Supplemented by reference TRBV19 and TRBJ1-1, the full variable domain reads DGGITQSPKYLFRKEGQNVTLSCEQNLNHDAMYWYRQDPGQGLRLIYYSQIVNDFQKGDIAEGYSVSREKKESFPLTVTSAQKNPTAFYLCASTQGPKMNTEAFFGQGTRLTVV.

This clone has only one observation. The chain joins TRBV28 to TRBJ1-2; 11 bases match TRBD1. Per germline, CDR1 MDHEN and CDR2 SYDVKM. V was clipped by 3 bases and J by 7 bases; unmatched bases: 7. The length of the CDR3 is 15 residues. The CDR3 is CASSFRDRGLVGYTF. Written as DNA, the CDR3 is TGTGCCAGCAGTTTCCGGGACAGGGGGTTGGTTGGCTACACCTTC.

The chain is built from TRBV28 and TRBJ1-1, with a tentative D call TRBD1 (5 bases). CDR3 length equals 15 residues. V gave up 4 bases and J gave up 6 bases, with 18 bases separating them. CDR1 is MDHEN and CDR2 is SYDVKM in the germline V gene. CDR3 region: CASSSPTVLLAEAFF. The DNA of the CDR3 is TGTGCCAGCAGTTCCCCGACAGTTCTGTTGGCTGAAGCTTTCTTT. The full variable domain, with the rest looked up from reference TRBV28 and TRBJ1-1, is DVKVTQSSRYLVKRTGEKVFLECVQDMDHENMFWYRQDPGLGLRLIYFSYDVKMKEKGDIPEGYSVSREKKERFSLILESASTNQTSMYLCASSSPTVLLAEAFFGQGTRLTVV.

Details on this clone: Other DNA sequences in the sample encode the same CDR3. The chain uses TRBV5-1 and TRBJ2-3; tentative D call: TRBD2 (5 bases). Germline V lookup: CDR1 SGHRS, CDR2 YFSETQ. The CDR3 is made up of 14 amino acids. V was clipped by 2 bases and J by 2 bases, with 9 bases between them. The CDR3 loop is CASSLSGFTDTQYF. The CDR3 DNA reads as TGCGCCAGCAGCTTATCGGGATTCACAGATACGCAGTATTTT.

V usage is TRBV7-3 and J usage is TRBJ2-7; a possible D gene is TRBD2 (6 bases). Germline V lookup: CDR1 SGHTA, CDR2 FQGTGA. CDR3 length: 15 residues. The germline V and J ends were trimmed by 2 bases and 2 bases, with 13 bases remaining between them. This chain's CDR3 is CASSLFLGEAYEQYF. The CDR3 DNA reads as TGTGCCAGCAGCTTATTTCTGGGGGAGGCCTACGAGCAGTACTTC. Variable domain in full (rest from reference TRBV7-3 and TRBJ2-7): GAGVSQTPSNKVTEKGKYVELRCDPISGHTALYWYRQSLGQGPEFLIYFQGTGAADDSGLPNDRFFAVRPEGSVSTLKIQRTERGDSAVYLCASSLFLGEAYEQYFGPGTRLTVT.

The V and J genes are TRBV19 and TRBJ2-6, with 11 bases that match TRBD1. The CDR3 extends over 17 amino acids. Losses at the gene ends were 4 bases for V and 3 bases for J; bases not matched to a gene: 5. The germline V gene encodes CDR1 LNHDA and CDR2 SQIVND (reference sequence). In DNA, the CDR3 is TGTGCCAGTAGTAATCCGGGACAGGGGGTTGGGGCCAACGTCCTGACTTTC. It is translated as CASSNPGQGVGANVLTF.

The J gene is TRBJ1-5, the V gene TRBV19, with 8 bases fitting TRBD1. Germline lookup yields CDR1 LNHDA and CDR2 SQIVND (reference sequence). J was trimmed by 4 bases and V by 6 bases; bases with no gene match: 11. The CDR3 spans 16 residues. As DNA, the CDR3 is TGTGCCAGTAGCACTCCGGGGCAGGGGGCAAATCAGCCCCAGCATTTT. Its translation is CASSTPGQGANQPQHF.

This clone has more than one count but fewer than ten. The chain is built from TRBV6-5 and TRBJ2-2, with D uncertain. CDR1 MNHEY and CDR2 SVGAGI come from the germline V gene. The CDR3 is 15 amino acids. V was shortened by 4 bases and J by 4 bases, with 13 bases between the two germline ends. CDR3 residues: CASSSDTDSTGELFF. The DNA for the CDR3 is TGTGCCAGCAGTTCCGATACAGATTCCACCGGGGAGCTGTTTTTT.

The chain couples TRBV4-1 to TRBJ2-6; D is unclear. V was cut by 2 bases and J by 1 base, with 6 bases left in between. The length of the CDR3 is 15 residues. CDR1 and CDR2 from the germline V gene are MGHRA and YSYEKL. CDR3 DNA: TGCGCCAGCAGCCAATACATGTCTGGGGCCAACGTCCTGACTTTC. Its protein product is CASSQYMSGANVLTF.

This chain links TRBV2 with TRBJ2-1; TRBD2 agrees at 13 bases. There are 20 residues in the CDR3. J gave up 0 bases and V 6 bases, and 14 bases lay outside the gene matches. From germline, CDR1 is SNHLY and CDR2 FYNNEI. CDR3 sequence: CASSGGTSGAFISSYNEQFF. DNA of the CDR3: TGTGCCAGCAGCGGGGGGACTAGCGGGGCTTTCATAAGCTCCTACAATGAGCAGTTCTTC.

The chain couples TRBV11-3 to TRBJ2-1, with TRBD2 identical over 13 bases. The J segment lost 7 bases and the V segment lost 4 bases, leaving 7 bases of the junction unmatched. Germline V gives CDR1 SGHNT, CDR2 YENEEA. The CDR3 spans 16 residues. CDR3 in amino acids: CASSSPGLAGSNEQFF. The CDR3 DNA sequence: TGTGCCAGCAGCTCACCGGGACTAGCGGGGTCAAATGAGCAGTTCTTC. The whole variable domain, remainder taken from reference TRBV11-3 and TRBJ2-1, is EAGVVQSPRYKIIEKKQPVAFWCNPISGHNTLYWYLQNLGQGPELLIRYENEEAVDDSQLPKDRFSAERLKGVDSTLKIQPAELGDSAVYLCASSSPGLAGSNEQFFGPGTRLTVL.

The chain combines TRBV15 with TRBJ2-3; D may be TRBD2 (7 bases). V lost 2 bases to trimming and J lost 4 bases, with 19 bases between them. The CDR3 has 17 amino acids. Germline V gene sequence: CDR1 LNHNV, CDR2 YYDKDF (reference sequence). The CDR3 loop is CATSRPREGGSADTQYF. The CDR3 DNA follows: TGTGCCACCAGCAGACCTCGTGAGGGGGGGAGCGCAGATACGCAGTATTTT.

The genes are TRBV9 and TRBJ2-5, with D possibly matching TRBD2 (6 bases). Between the trimmed V and J ends, which lost 4 bases and 0 bases, there was a span of 13 bases. Germline V gene data show CDR1 as SGDLS and CDR2 as YYNGEE. The CDR3 is 15 amino acids. CDR3 in DNA: TGTGCCAGCAGCTCGGGGAGGCTGTACCAAGAGACCCAGTACTTC. Its protein product is CASSSGRLYQETQYF.